The rows below give T cell receptor beta chains drawn from one sample of a study of T cell responses to AZD1222 COVID-19 vaccine. Profiling relied on immunoSEQ multiplex PCR, and the TCRdb table lists in-frame clones only, not all of them. The repertoire holds about 170,000 clones, approximately 90% seen once, with about 4.3% in the top ten. Here the sequenced sample was peripheral blood, taken 28 days after the second dose of the MenACWY control vaccine. These TCRs come from an adult who received the MenACWY meningococcal vaccine as a control. The CDR3 runs from the conserved cysteine through the conserved F or W. D genes are given only for firm matches. Only part of the rows carry a size: once, few, many, or a class if the clone is expanded.

clone size: NA; D gene: TRBD2; V gene: TRBV28; J gene: TRBJ2-5; CDR3 protein: CASLSGRETQYF
clone size: NA; D gene: TRBD1; V gene: TRBV10-2; J gene: TRBJ1-2; CDR3 protein: CASSAQGASYGYTF
clone size: NA; D gene: TRBD2; V gene: TRBV7-2; J gene: TRBJ2-1; CDR3 protein: CASSLRWLAELYNEQFF
clone size: NA; D gene: NA; V gene: TRBV27; J gene: TRBJ2-7; CDR3 protein: CASSLNTRERVGEQYF
clone size: NA; D gene: NA; V gene: TRBV7-9; J gene: TRBJ2-5; CDR3 protein: CASSLGASVGETQYF
clone size: NA; D gene: NA; V gene: TRBV7-2; J gene: TRBJ1-5; CDR3 protein: CASSLGGSGSNQPQHF
clone size: NA; D gene: NA; V gene: TRBV19; J gene: TRBJ1-5; CDR3 protein: CASSSRGGFSNQPQHF
clone size: NA; D gene: TRBD2; V gene: TRBV7-3; J gene: TRBJ2-2; CDR3 protein: CASSSSGLAGNTGELFF
clone size: NA; D gene: NA; V gene: TRBV4-3; J gene: TRBJ1-4; CDR3 protein: CASSQEMARAEKLFF
clone size: NA; D gene: NA; V gene: TRBV5-6; J gene: TRBJ2-7; CDR3 protein: CASSLATGVYEQYF
clone size: NA; D gene: NA; V gene: TRBV28; J gene: TRBJ1-1; CDR3 protein: CASSFWGGGDTEAFF
clone size: NA; D gene: NA; V gene: TRBV4-3; J gene: TRBJ1-1; CDR3 protein: CASSPSGEPAEAFF
clone size: NA; D gene: TRBD1; V gene: TRBV6-2/TRBV6-3; J gene: TRBJ1-2; CDR3 protein: CASTPPTGSRSVGYTF
clone size: NA; D gene: NA; V gene: TRBV21-1; J gene: TRBJ1-6; CDR3 protein: CASSKAPISSPLHF
clone size: NA; D gene: NA; V gene: TRBV7-9; J gene: TRBJ1-5; CDR3 protein: CASSFTGLEGQPQHF
clone size: NA; D gene: TRBD1; V gene: TRBV5-1; J gene: TRBJ2-1; CDR3 protein: CASSLGDRGNEQFF
clone size: NA; D gene: TRBD1; V gene: TRBV7-2; J gene: TRBJ1-3; CDR3 protein: CASSVYQGAGNTIYF
clone size: NA; D gene: NA; V gene: TRBV2; J gene: TRBJ2-7; CDR3 protein: CASSAAPRGEQYF
clone size: NA; D gene: NA; V gene: TRBV7-8; J gene: TRBJ1-2; CDR3 protein: CASSLIGGLSYGYTF
clone size: NA; D gene: NA; V gene: TRBV7-2; J gene: TRBJ1-1; CDR3 protein: CASSLAPTVSNTEAFF
clone size: NA; D gene: NA; V gene: TRBV7-2; J gene: TRBJ1-1; CDR3 protein: CASSLDPITTEAFF
clone size: NA; D gene: NA; V gene: TRBV24-1; J gene: TRBJ2-1; CDR3 protein: CATSALTPAPLGRSYNEQFF
clone size: NA; D gene: NA; V gene: TRBV4-3; J gene: TRBJ1-2; CDR3 protein: CASSQDTGYGYTF
clone size: NA; D gene: NA; V gene: TRBV2; J gene: TRBJ1-2; CDR3 protein: CASSFNDSYGYTF
clone size: NA; D gene: NA; V gene: TRBV7-9; J gene: TRBJ1-5; CDR3 protein: CASSLAGGDQPQHF
clone size: NA; D gene: NA; V gene: TRBV7-3; J gene: TRBJ2-5; CDR3 protein: CASSFGSGVGEETQYF
clone size: NA; D gene: NA; V gene: TRBV30; J gene: TRBJ1-6; CDR3 protein: CAWSGTGHSSYNSPLHF
clone size: once; D gene: TRBD1; V gene: TRBV12-3/TRBV12-4; J gene: TRBJ1-5; CDR3 protein: CASGTGEKTPQHF
clone size: NA; D gene: TRBD1; V gene: TRBV7-2; J gene: TRBJ1-6; CDR3 protein: CASSLGGTGFNSPLHF
clone size: NA; D gene: NA; V gene: TRBV30; J gene: TRBJ2-7; CDR3 protein: CAWSVMTGTYEQYF
clone size: once; D gene: NA; V gene: TRBV10-1; J gene: TRBJ2-1; CDR3 protein: CASSAGSDNEQFF
clone size: NA; D gene: TRBD1; V gene: TRBV7-2; J gene: TRBJ1-2; CDR3 protein: CASSSQGARATYGYTF
clone size: NA; D gene: TRBD1; V gene: TRBV10-3; J gene: TRBJ2-7; CDR3 protein: CAIRSDREPYEQYF
clone size: NA; D gene: NA; V gene: TRBV4-3; J gene: TRBJ1-2; CDR3 protein: CASSQDPGAGYGYTF
clone size: NA; D gene: NA; V gene: TRBV9; J gene: TRBJ2-7; CDR3 protein: CASSVAPGDSSYEQYF
clone size: NA; D gene: TRBD1; V gene: TRBV18; J gene: TRBJ2-7; CDR3 protein: CASSPRVDRGSYEQYF
clone size: once; D gene: TRBD2; V gene: TRBV14; J gene: TRBJ2-1; CDR3 protein: CASSHFSGASYNEQFF
clone size: once; D gene: TRBD1; V gene: TRBV29-1; J gene: TRBJ1-1; CDR3 protein: CSVDRGNTEAFF
clone size: NA; D gene: NA; V gene: TRBV4-1; J gene: TRBJ1-2; CDR3 protein: CASSQETVLNYGYTF
clone size: NA; D gene: NA; V gene: TRBV29-1; J gene: TRBJ2-7; CDR3 protein: CSVARGVGEQYF
clone size: NA; D gene: TRBD2; V gene: TRBV9; J gene: TRBJ2-3; CDR3 protein: CASRKLATEEDTQYF
clone size: NA; D gene: NA; V gene: TRBV19; J gene: TRBJ1-4; CDR3 protein: CATGQRREKLFF
clone size: NA; D gene: NA; V gene: TRBV4-1; J gene: TRBJ1-1; CDR3 protein: CASSQTLIRSGRTEAFF
clone size: NA; D gene: NA; V gene: TRBV15; J gene: TRBJ2-1; CDR3 protein: CATSRDQGGINEQFF
clone size: once; D gene: NA; V gene: TRBV10-2; J gene: TRBJ1-4; CDR3 protein: CASSESIPIEKLFF
clone size: NA; D gene: NA; V gene: TRBV10-3; J gene: TRBJ2-7; CDR3 protein: CAISESGYEQYF
clone size: NA; D gene: NA; V gene: TRBV20-1; J gene: TRBJ2-3; CDR3 protein: CSAQITDTQYF
clone size: NA; D gene: NA; V gene: TRBV7-8; J gene: TRBJ2-1; CDR3 protein: CASSLRRDQRREQFF
clone size: NA; D gene: NA; V gene: TRBV28; J gene: TRBJ1-2; CDR3 protein: CASTHLGSHSNYGYTF
clone size: NA; D gene: NA; V gene: TRBV9; J gene: TRBJ2-2; CDR3 protein: CASSVGATGELFF
clone size: NA; D gene: TRBD2; V gene: TRBV7-9; J gene: TRBJ2-1; CDR3 protein: CASSPNWREASVEQFF
clone size: NA; D gene: NA; V gene: TRBV18; J gene: TRBJ1-4; CDR3 protein: CASSPQGGINEKLFF
clone size: once; D gene: TRBD1; V gene: TRBV7-3; J gene: TRBJ2-7; CDR3 protein: CASSLTGQGNYEQYF
clone size: NA; D gene: TRBD1; V gene: TRBV28; J gene: TRBJ1-4; CDR3 protein: CASSLPGTGGIEKLFF